The TCR beta chain under discussion was sequenced for a study of shared clonotypes between healthy human individuals. Here immunoSEQ multiplex PCR was the method, and the copy in TCRdb shows in-frame clones only, minus some. Of over 950,000 clones in the sample, 70% to 80% were seen once. CDR1 is MNHEY, CDR2 SMNVEV, per germline (reference sequence). The CDR3 consists of 11 residues. J lost 6 bases, V lost 9 bases, and 5 bases had no gene match. The gene calls are TRBV27 and TRBJ2-7; 7 positions match TRBD1. The source of this sequence is a man between 18 and 35 years old in good health. Some clones in this sample may be carry-over from other donors' samples. Sample: memory CD4+ T cells from PBMCs. Sample subset: CD45RA-negative fraction. CDR3 sequence reads: CASTGVGEQYF. The CDR3 DNA reads TGTGCCAGTACAGGGGTCGGCGAGCAGTACTTC.